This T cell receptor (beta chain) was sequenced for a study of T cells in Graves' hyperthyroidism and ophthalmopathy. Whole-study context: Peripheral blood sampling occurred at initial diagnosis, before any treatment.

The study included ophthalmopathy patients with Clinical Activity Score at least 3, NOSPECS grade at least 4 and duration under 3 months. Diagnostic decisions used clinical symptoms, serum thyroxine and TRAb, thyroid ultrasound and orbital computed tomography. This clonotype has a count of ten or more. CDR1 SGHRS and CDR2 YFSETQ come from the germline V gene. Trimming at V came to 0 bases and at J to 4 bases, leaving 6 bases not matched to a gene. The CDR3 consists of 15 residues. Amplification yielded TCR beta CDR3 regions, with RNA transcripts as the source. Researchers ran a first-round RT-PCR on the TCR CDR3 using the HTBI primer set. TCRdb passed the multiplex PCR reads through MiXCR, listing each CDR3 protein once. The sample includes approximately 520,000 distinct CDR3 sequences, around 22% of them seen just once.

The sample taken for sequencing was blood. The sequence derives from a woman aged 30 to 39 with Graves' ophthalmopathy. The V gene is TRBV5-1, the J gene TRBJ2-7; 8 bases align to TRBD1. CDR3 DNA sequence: TGCGCCAGCAGCTTGGATGGGACAGGTGATTACGAGCAGTACTTC. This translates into CASSLDGTGDYEQYF.